The 23 T cell receptor beta chains given below trace back to one sample, sequenced in a study of T cells after yellow fever vaccination. TCRdb called the 5' RACE reads again in MiXCR, with one record for every CDR3 protein. Found here are 600,000 to 750,000 distinct CDR3 sequences, approximately 13% of them singletons; the top ten hold under 15%. The specimen comprised PBMCs, sampled on the day of the yellow fever booster vaccination. These receptors all stem from a man in his thirties or forties who received the YFV17D yellow fever vaccine.

This clonotype was observed a handful of times. This chain joins TRBV20-1 and TRBJ2-1, with 8 bases fitting TRBD2. Trimming at V came to 6 bases and at J to 3 bases, leaving 7 bases not matched to a gene. Germline V CDR1 and CDR2: DFQATT, SNEGSKA (reference sequence). This CDR3 has 14 residues. CDR3 sequence reads: CSAPAGAGYNEQFF. CDR3 nucleotides: TGCAGTGCCCCAGCGGGGGCGGGCTACAATGAGCAGTTCTTC.

This clonotype came up many times. V usage is TRBV7-2 and J usage is TRBJ2-3; D remains ambiguous. The germline V and J ends were trimmed by 0 bases and 6 bases, with 7 bases remaining between them. The CDR3 runs to 13 residues. Germline lookup yields CDR1 SGHTA and CDR2 FQGNSA. CDR3 loop: CASSLAPRDTQYF. CDR3 sequence (DNA): TGTGCCAGCAGCTTAGCGCCTCGCGATACGCAGTATTTT.

This clonotype showed up just a few times. The CDR3 DNA reads as TGTGCCAGCAGCCGCTCACGCTCTGGAAACACCATATATTTT. Translation: CASSRSRSGNTIYF. The chain has TRBV7-6 and TRBJ1-3; D not resolved. The germline V and J ends were trimmed by 5 bases and 0 bases, with 8 bases remaining between them. Germline V CDR1 and CDR2: SGHVS, FNYEAQ. The CDR3 contains 14 residues.

The V and J genes are TRBV29-1 and TRBJ2-1, with TRBD1 identical over 7 bases. After removal of 6 bases from V and 0 bases from J, the junction contained 8 bases not matched to a gene. This CDR3 is 15 amino acids long. Germline V gives CDR1 SQVTM, CDR2 ANQGSEA. The CDR3 coding sequence is TGCAGCGTCGACACGGACAGGACCTCCTACAATGAGCAGTTCTTC. Translation gives CSVDTDRTSYNEQFF.

This clonotype was observed a single time. The chain recombines TRBV5-1 with TRBJ2-1; D possibly corresponds to TRBD2 (5 bases). The CDR3 runs 16 residues. V lost 0 bases and J lost 4, with 14 bases in between. CDR1 and CDR2 (germline): SGHRS, YFSETQ. The CDR3 spells CASSLALSGLYNEQFF. In DNA, the CDR3 is TGCGCCAGCAGCTTGGCCCTCAGCGGATTATACAATGAGCAGTTCTTC. Combining the CDR3 with reference TRBV5-1 and TRBJ2-1 gives the whole variable domain KAGVTQTPRYLIKTRGQQVTLSCSPISGHRSVSWYQQTPGQGLQFLFEYFSETQRNKGNFPGRFSGRQFSNSRSEMNVSTLELGDSALYLCASSLALSGLYNEQFFGPGTRLTVL.

The chain carries TRBV27 and TRBJ2-6; possibly TRBD1 for D (5 bases). Germline values: CDR1 MNHEY, CDR2 SMNVEV (reference sequence). This CDR3 comprises 15 residues. Deletions cut 6 bases from V and 2 bases from J, with 11 bases between. The CDR3 here is CASRSQGAGANVLTF. The CDR3 nucleotides read TGTGCCAGCAGGAGTCAGGGTGCTGGGGCCAACGTCCTGACTTTC.

This rearrangement joins TRBV19 to TRBJ2-1; the match to TRBD2 covers 13 bases. The CDR3 has 14 amino acids. V lost 8 bases to trimming and J lost 9 bases; unmatched junction nucleotides: 7. Per the germline V gene, CDR1 is LNHDA and CDR2 is SQIVND (reference sequence). The CDR3 is CASGGLAGVGEQFF. The CDR3 DNA is TGTGCCAGTGGAGGACTAGCGGGAGTGGGTGAGCAGTTCTTC.

This clonotype was detected ten times or more. The chain carries TRBV18 and TRBJ1-5, with 10 bases aligning to TRBD1. The V segment lost 8 bases and the J segment 9 bases; nucleotides outside the gene matches: 13. CDR3 size: 15 residues. Germline V gives CDR1 KGHSH, CDR2 LQKENI. DNA of the CDR3: TGTGCCAGCGCTACCTCGACAGGGGGCGGGTCGCCCCAGCATTTT. It is translated as CASATSTGGGSPQHF.

This clonotype was observed a few times. The genes are TRBV5-6 and TRBJ1-5, with D perhaps matching TRBD1 (5 bases). Germline V gene lookup returns CDR1 SGHDT and CDR2 YYEEEE. The CDR3 consists of 15 residues. V shed 4 bases and J shed 3 bases, with 14 bases lying between them. Here the CDR3 DNA reads TGTGCCAGCAGCGCCCGGGACCGCCTCAATCAGCCCCAGCATTTT. Its protein product is CASSARDRLNQPQHF.

The chain recombines TRBV28 with TRBJ2-2; a weak D match, TRBD2 (5 bases). V lost 6 bases to trimming and J lost 11 bases, with 13 bases between them. The CDR3 has 12 residues. Germline loops: CDR1 MDHEN, CDR2 SYDVKM. The CDR3 reads CASSRESRELFF. CDR3 DNA: TGTGCCAGCAGCCGGGAAAGCCGAGAGCTGTTTTTT.

This clonotype was recorded a few times. V gene TRBV30 combines with J gene TRBJ2-7; D possibly corresponds to TRBD1 (7 bases). The germline gives CDR1 GTSNPN, CDR2 SVGIG (reference sequence). This CDR3 region has 13 residues. The V gene lost 6 bases and the J gene lost 12 bases, with 24 bases spanning the gap. The CDR3 DNA reads as TGTGCCTGTACAGTGGTGCAGGGGGGTCCTGGGTACTTC. Protein product: CACTVVQGGPGYF. Drawing the rest from reference TRBV30 and TRBJ2-7, the complete variable domain is SQTIHQWPATLVQPVGSPLSLECTVEGTSNPNLYWYRQAAGRGLQLLFYSVGIGQISSEVPQNLSASRPQDRQFILSSKKLLLSDSGFYLCACTVVQGGPGYFGPGTRLTVT.

The V call is TRBV20-1, the J call TRBJ2-1, with D possibly being TRBD2 (6 bases). The CDR3 loop spans 11 amino acids. V lost 6 bases to trimming and J lost 10 bases, with 13 bases between them. CDR1 and CDR2 (germline): DFQATT, SNEGSKA (reference sequence). CDR3 coding DNA: TGCAGTGCCTACGCGCGGGGCGAGCAGTTCTTC. This encodes CSAYARGEQFF.

The chain carries TRBV20-1 and TRBJ1-6; D ambiguous. The V and J ends lost 1 base and 9 bases respectively, with 10 bases between them. The CDR3 is made up of 13 amino acids. Germline V lookup: CDR1 DFQATT, CDR2 SNEGSKA (reference sequence). The CDR3 DNA follows: TGCAGTGCTAGAGTGGGATTGGGTTCACCCCTCCACTTT. Protein: CSARVGLGSPLHF.

This chain connects TRBV29-1 to TRBJ1-2; tentatively, D is TRBD1 (6 bases). This CDR3 is 13 amino acids long. Per germline, CDR1 SQVTM and CDR2 ANQGSEA. V was shortened by 6 bases and J by 7 bases, with 18 bases between the two germline ends. The DNA of the CDR3 is TGCAGCGTAGGCGACAGGCTGGAGGGTGGCTACACCTTC. This translates into CSVGDRLEGGYTF.

This clonotype has more than one count but fewer than ten. V usage is TRBV5-1 and J usage is TRBJ2-5; 10 bases are shared with TRBD1. Germline-derived CDR1 and CDR2 are SGHRS and YFSETQ. CDR3 size: 14 residues. The trim removed 4 bases at V and 3 bases at J, leaving 3 bases unmatched. In DNA form, the CDR3 reads TGCGCCAGCAGCGTCGGGACAGGGGAAGAGACCCAGTACTTC. This gives the protein CASSVGTGEETQYF.

The chain joins TRBV5-1 to TRBJ2-1; TRBD2 agrees at 9 bases. This CDR3 comprises 14 residues. The V gene end was trimmed by 4 bases and the J gene end by 8 bases; junction bases not matched to a gene: 7. Germline V gives CDR1 SGHRS, CDR2 YFSETQ. CDR3 sequence: CASSLSGRLDEQFF. For the CDR3, the DNA is TGCGCCAGCAGCCTTAGCGGGAGATTAGATGAGCAGTTCTTC. Combining the CDR3 with reference TRBV5-1 and TRBJ2-1 gives the whole variable domain KAGVTQTPRYLIKTRGQQVTLSCSPISGHRSVSWYQQTPGQGLQFLFEYFSETQRNKGNFPGRFSGRQFSNSRSEMNVSTLELGDSALYLCASSLSGRLDEQFFGPGTRLTVL.

This clonotype was seen a handful of times. This chain uses TRBV18 with TRBJ1-5; TRBD1 matches at 10 bases. Losses at the gene ends were 1 base for V and 4 bases for J; bases not matched to a gene: 1. Germline CDR1 reads KGHSH; CDR2 reads LQKENI. CDR3 size: 15 residues. As DNA, the CDR3 is TGTGCCAGCTCACCACAGGGACAGGGGAATCAGCCCCAGCATTTT. Translation: CASSPQGQGNQPQHF.

This sequence joins TRBV7-9 and TRBJ2-7; D is possibly TRBD2 (6 bases). Germline loops: CDR1 SEHNR, CDR2 FQNEAQ (reference sequence). V shed 0 bases and J shed 7 bases, with 13 bases lying between them. This CDR3 is built from 14 residues. DNA for the CDR3: TGTGCCAGCAGCTTAGCATGGGAGGAGGGAGAGCAGTACTTC. Encoded protein: CASSLAWEEGEQYF.

The genes are TRBV29-1 and TRBJ2-1; D unclear. The CDR3 sequence is 11 residues long. V was pared by 3 bases and J by 4 bases, with 4 bases between. Germline values: CDR1 SQVTM, CDR2 ANQGSEA. CDR3: CSVDRYNEQFF. CDR3 nucleotides: TGCAGCGTTGACCGATACAATGAGCAGTTCTTC.

Only a few counts were recorded for this clonotype. The chain combines TRBV12-3 or TRBV12-4 with TRBJ1-3; D is unclear. The germline V and J ends were trimmed by 4 bases and 0 bases, with 10 bases remaining between them. There are 15 residues in the CDR3. CDR3 DNA sequence: TGTGCCAGCAGTTATCTCACCCACTCTGGAAACACCATATATTTT. Translated, it gives CASSYLTHSGNTIYF.

The genes are TRBV18 and TRBJ2-7, with TRBD2 identical over 14 bases. The V segment lost 1 base and the J segment 5 bases; nucleotides outside the gene matches: 1. In germline, CDR1 is KGHSH, CDR2 LQKENI. CDR3 length: 15 residues. The CDR3 sequence is CASSPRGLAGDEQYF. In DNA, the CDR3 is TGTGCCAGCTCACCACGGGGACTAGCGGGAGACGAGCAGTACTTC.

This chain uses TRBV7-6 with TRBJ2-7; 9 bases match TRBD1. Germline V gene lookup returns CDR1 SGHVS and CDR2 FNYEAQ. The V and J ends lost 1 base and 2 bases, in that order; junction bases with no gene match: 6. The CDR3 has 16 residues. CDR3 DNA sequence: TGTGCCAGCAGCTTAGTCCCGGGACAGGGAACCTACGAGCAGTACTTC. Amino acid sequence: CASSLVPGQGTYEQYF.

In this sample, this clonotype turned up a few times. The J gene is TRBJ2-1, the V gene TRBV10-3; 12 nucleotides align to TRBD2. Per germline, CDR1 ENHRY and CDR2 SYGVKD. V lost 4 bases, J lost 9 bases, and 4 bases stayed unmatched. The CDR3 is 14 amino acids. The chain's CDR3 is CAISGLAGVSEQFF. CDR3 bases: TGTGCCATCAGTGGACTAGCGGGAGTTAGTGAGCAGTTCTTC.